This record looks at one TCR beta chain sequence and its context. As yet, its antigen is unknown. This record comes from a study of T cell repertoires in cytomegalovirus infection. Turning to the study itself: HLA-C-restricted CMV epitopes, recently identified, and well-studied HLA-B-restricted ones were used by the study.

Germline V CDR1 and CDR2: MNHGY, SAAAGT. The CDR3 runs to 13 residues. V was clipped by 2 bases and J by 6 bases, with 11 bases between them. Whole-study findings and limits: Carriers of CMV plus the relevant HLA were identified by cumulative public TCR beta family frequency.

TCRdb processed the reads anew with MiXCR; each CDR3 protein has one entry. The sample includes about 700,000 distinct CDR3 sequences, approximately 33% of them seen just once. The chain combines TRBV6-8 with TRBJ2-7; maybe TRBD2 (5 bases). The clonotype was recovered from a human donor in good health (CMV status not recorded). Some clones in this sample may be carry-over from other donors' samples. This specimen consisted of cultured PBMCs, obtained from culture after CMV antigen stimulation. CDR3 sequence (DNA): TGTGCCAGCAGTTACCCACTAGGAGGCGAGCAGTACTTC. Its translation: CASSYPLGGEQYF.